This T cell receptor beta chain emerged from a study of T-cell memory formation after mild COVID-19. Study background: There were largely donor-specific TCR clusters. Overall study results and limits: The finding that pre-infection memory included some responding clones suggested that cross-reactive memory joined. Whether day 37 second-wave clones are SARS-CoV-2-specific was not confirmed. CM and EM subsets held most contracting CD4+ clones; EMRA held CD8+ ones.

As for this clonotype: Its matching antigen is unknown.

TCRdb re-called the 5' RACE reads through MiXCR, storing one row per CDR3 protein. The sample yields some 300,000 distinct CDR3 sequences, roughly 19% seen once. The CDR3 spans 16 residues. J lost 0 bases, V lost 4 bases, and 6 bases had no gene match. Germline V lookup: CDR1 MNHEY, CDR2 SVGEGT. The sequence was collected from a man aged 18 to 29 who had mild COVID-19 (a few samples of this study predate the infection). Cell type and time point are not known. Sequenced input: PBMCs or a T cell subset sorted from them (not recorded which). This chain uses TRBV6-2 or TRBV6-3 with TRBJ2-3; 8 nucleotides align to TRBD1. CDR3 amino acids: CASSSRQGTSTDTQYF. The DNA of the CDR3 is TGTGCCAGCAGTTCGCGACAGGGGACTAGCACAGATACGCAGTATTTT.